A single sample gave rise to the 7 T cell receptor beta chains below, sequenced in a study of molecular identifiers for immune sequencing clone quantification. MiXCR, run by TCRdb on the PCR reads, gives a single entry per CDR3 protein. The data contain some 680,000 distinct CDR3 sequences, 25% of them singletons. Sequenced material: naive CD8+ T cells from blood, with Jurkat cell RNA spiked in. The subset was: FACS-sorted CD8+CD4-CCR7+CD45RA+ naive T cells. The receptors were sampled from a human donor in good health. Some libraries in this study had Jurkat cell RNA spiked in.

This clonotype was seen ten or more times. The rearrangement links TRBV2 to TRBJ2-1, with D possibly being TRBD2 (6 bases). Germline-derived CDR1 and CDR2 are SNHLY and FYNNEI. Trimming left V 6 bases short and J 9 bases short, with 15 bases between. The CDR3 extends over 13 amino acids. The CDR3 region is CASRARLGLEQFF. CDR3 coding DNA: TGTGCCAGCAGAGCACGACTAGGACTTGAGCAGTTCTTC. Looking up the rest from reference TRBV2 and TRBJ2-1 gives the full variable domain: EPEVTQTPSHQVTQMGQEVILRCVPISNHLYFYWYRQILGQKVEFLVSFYNNEISEKSEIFDDQFSVERPDGSNFTLKIRSTKLEDSAMYFCASRARLGLEQFFGPGTRLTVL.

V is TRBV5-4 and J is TRBJ2-4, with D possibly TRBD1 on 8 matching bases. The CDR3 length is 16 residues. V was cut by 4 bases and J by 0 bases, with 14 bases left in between. Germline V gene lookup returns CDR1 SGHNT and CDR2 YYREEE (reference sequence). CDR3 DNA sequence: TGTGCCAGCAGCACACAGGGGGGGGGAGCCAAAAACATTCAGTACTTC. Amino acid sequence: CASSTQGGGAKNIQYF.

V usage is TRBV4-1 and J usage is TRBJ1-4; D perhaps matches TRBD1 (5 bases). This CDR3 is built from 16 residues. CDR1 and CDR2 from the germline V gene are MGHRA and YSYEKL. Trimming removed 4 bases from V and 7 bases from J, with 19 bases in between. The CDR3 reads CASSPLRGPDGEKLFF. Written as DNA, the CDR3 is TGCGCCAGCAGCCCGCTTAGGGGCCCCGATGGTGAAAAACTGTTTTTT.

There are a few counts of this clonotype. The chain links TRBV27 to TRBJ1-4, with D possibly TRBD1 on 5 matching bases. The V gene lost 3 bases and the J gene lost 0 bases, with 11 bases spanning the gap. The CDR3 has 16 amino acids. In germline, CDR1 is MNHEY, CDR2 SMNVEV (reference sequence). DNA of the CDR3: TGTGCCAGCAGTTTCCAGGGCGCTGCAACTAATGAAAAACTGTTTTTT. Amino acid sequence: CASSFQGAATNEKLFF.

This clonotype was seen at least ten times. The chain recombines TRBV6-5 with TRBJ2-7, with TRBD1 matching over 7 bases. The CDR3 sequence is 15 residues long. The germline V gene has CDR1 MNHEY and CDR2 SVGAGI. With 6 bases clipped from V and 3 bases from J, the junction kept 11 bases outside the gene matches. CDR3 in DNA: TGTGCCAGCAGCTTACAGGGGATGACTGGCTACGAGCAGTACTTC. Encoded protein: CASSLQGMTGYEQYF.

This clonotype was detected only a few times. This may be a read error, as it is one base from a much larger clone. This chain connects TRBV6-5 to TRBJ1-1; D perhaps matches TRBD1 (5 bases). The germline gives CDR1 MNHEY, CDR2 SVGAGI. This CDR3 contains 15 residues. CDR3 nucleotide sequence: TGTGCCAGCAGTACCCCTGGGGGAGGGTACACTGAAGCTTCCTTT. Protein product: CASSTPGGGYTEASF.

The CDR3 loop is CASSIPPGLAGSSTDTQYF. CDR3 DNA: TGTGCCAGCAGCATCCCTCCGGGACTAGCGGGGAGTAGCACAGATACGCAGTATTTT. This chain links TRBV7-6 with TRBJ2-3; 13 bases align to TRBD2. CDR1 SGHVS and CDR2 FNYEAQ come from the germline V gene. Germline trimming cut 5 bases from V and 0 bases from J; bases unmatched to any gene: 11. The CDR3 spans 19 residues.